This T cell receptor (beta chain) was recovered during a study of OX40 agonist ivuxolimab in advanced cancers. Study background: Dose-escalation patients suffered from hepatocellular carcinoma, melanoma, renal cell or head and neck cancer.

Notes on this clone: Its antigen remains unknown.

Whole-study results and caveats: Averaged across samples, CD8+ T cells carried more expanded clones than CD4+ did.

V gave up 6 bases and J gave up 10 bases, with 10 bases separating them. Germline lookup yields CDR1 SEHNR and CDR2 FQNEAQ (reference sequence). The CDR3 extends over 12 amino acids. Method: immunoSEQ multiplex PCR; TCRdb's copy keeps in-frame clones and lacks some. The sample carries tens of thousands of clones, roughly 84% recorded once. The V call is TRBV7-9, the J call TRBJ1-6; D is unclear. The material was CD4+ or CD8+ T cells sorted from blood, obtained in a trial of the OX40 agonist ivuxolimab. The clonotype comes from an adult with an advanced solid tumor such as melanoma, head and neck, liver or kidney cancer. CDR3 bases: TGTGCCAGCAGTTATAGGATCTCACCCCTCCACTTT. Translation gives CASSYRISPLHF.